A selection of T cell receptor beta chains follows, all from one sample in a study of cytomegalovirus exposure and HLA in healthy donors. Only in-frame clones appear in the TCRdb table, and some are missing; sequencing was by immunoSEQ multiplex PCR. In the table there are roughly 300,000 clones, about nine tenths of which are singletons. The sample comprised PBMCs. The receptors shown here come from a woman between 18 and 29 years old in good health and CMV-seronegative. CDR3s include the opening cysteine and the closing phenylalanine or tryptophan. The order of the fields is V gene, J gene, D gene, clone size, CDR3 protein, CDR3 DNA. The D gene is left open where the match is weak. Rows give clone size only sometimes, using once, few, many, or a class for an expanded clone.

v_gene: TRBV5-6
j_gene: TRBJ1-3
d_gene: NA
abundance: NA
CDR3aa: CASSLWASPGNTIYF
CDR3nt: TGTGCCAGCAGCTTGTGGGCGAGTCCTGGAAACACCATATATTTT

v_gene: TRBV27
j_gene: TRBJ2-5
d_gene: TRBD1
abundance: NA
CDR3aa: CASSFGGQGFETQYF
CDR3nt: TGTGCCAGCAGTTTCGGGGGACAGGGGTTCGAGACCCAGTACTTC

v_gene: TRBV4-2
j_gene: TRBJ1-4
d_gene: NA
abundance: NA
CDR3aa: CASSQDWATALKFKLFF
CDR3nt: TGTGCCAGCAGCCAAGATTGGGCTACAGCCCTGAAGTTCAAACTGTTTTTT

v_gene: TRBV7-9
j_gene: TRBJ1-2
d_gene: NA
abundance: NA
CDR3aa: CASSFQGGMAGGYTF
CDR3nt: TGTGCCAGCAGCTTCCAGGGAGGAATGGCTGGCGGCTACACCTTC

v_gene: TRBV25-1
j_gene: TRBJ1-2
d_gene: TRBD1
abundance: NA
CDR3aa: CASSESRTGRGGYTF
CDR3nt: TGTGCCAGCAGTGAATCTAGGACAGGGCGGGGTGGCTACACCTTC

v_gene: TRBV7-9
j_gene: TRBJ2-2
d_gene: TRBD1
abundance: once
CDR3aa: CASSEDRGGGTGELFF
CDR3nt: TGTGCCAGCAGCGAAGACAGGGGAGGCGGCACCGGGGAGCTGTTTTTT

v_gene: TRBV11-2
j_gene: TRBJ2-7
d_gene: NA
abundance: once
CDR3aa: CASSLGTRLGEQYF
CDR3nt: TGTGCCAGCAGCTTAGGTACTAGGTTAGGCGAGCAGTACTTC

v_gene: TRBV19
j_gene: TRBJ2-1
d_gene: NA
abundance: NA
CDR3aa: CASSTRTDSSYNEQFF
CDR3nt: TGTGCCAGTAGTACCAGGACCGACAGCTCCTACAATGAGCAGTTCTTC

v_gene: TRBV2
j_gene: TRBJ2-7
d_gene: TRBD2
abundance: few
CDR3aa: CASSDGLAGVGEQYF
CDR3nt: TGTGCCAGCAGTGACGGCCTAGCGGGAGTGGGCGAGCAGTACTTC

v_gene: TRBV18
j_gene: TRBJ2-7
d_gene: TRBD1
abundance: NA
CDR3aa: CASSPRQGQGAEEQYF
CDR3nt: TGTGCCAGCTCACCACGCCAGGGACAGGGGGCGGAAGAGCAGTACTTC

v_gene: TRBV5-1
j_gene: TRBJ1-4
d_gene: TRBD1
abundance: few
CDR3aa: CASSLGTENEKLFF
CDR3nt: TGCGCCAGCAGCCTAGGGACAGAGAATGAAAAACTGTTTTTT

v_gene: TRBV6-5
j_gene: TRBJ2-3
d_gene: NA
abundance: NA
CDR3aa: CASSYGYSSTDTQYF
CDR3nt: TGTGCCAGCAGTTACGGGTACAGTAGCACAGATACGCAGTATTTT

v_gene: TRBV28
j_gene: TRBJ2-1
d_gene: NA
abundance: once
CDR3aa: CASSLRVGLNEQFF
CDR3nt: TGTGCCAGCAGCCTCAGAGTGGGCTTAAATGAGCAGTTCTTC

v_gene: TRBV19
j_gene: TRBJ2-3
d_gene: NA
abundance: NA
CDR3aa: CASSIDDYSGTDTQYF
CDR3nt: TGTGCCAGTAGTATAGATGACTACTCGGGCACAGATACGCAGTATTTT

v_gene: TRBV5-1
j_gene: TRBJ2-4
d_gene: TRBD2
abundance: NA
CDR3aa: CASSLGGSDIQYF
CDR3nt: TGCGCCAGCAGCCTGGGAGGGAGTGACATTCAGTACTTC

v_gene: TRBV5-1
j_gene: TRBJ1-2
d_gene: NA
abundance: NA
CDR3aa: CASSLGAGRTYGYTF
CDR3nt: TGCGCCAGCAGCTTGGGGGCAGGGCGGACCTATGGCTACACCTTC

v_gene: TRBV18
j_gene: TRBJ2-1
d_gene: NA
abundance: NA
CDR3aa: CASSPQGGGEQFF
CDR3nt: TGTGCCAGCTCACCACAGGGTGGAGGTGAGCAGTTCTTC

v_gene: TRBV15
j_gene: TRBJ2-7
d_gene: NA
abundance: NA
CDR3aa: CATSRPSGFSEQYF
CDR3nt: TGTGCCACCAGCAGGCCTTCAGGGTTTAGCGAGCAGTACTTC

v_gene: TRBV5-4
j_gene: TRBJ2-2
d_gene: TRBD2
abundance: NA
CDR3aa: CASRREGLAPYRPGELFF
CDR3nt: TGTGCCAGTCGTCGAGAAGGACTAGCCCCTTATCGGCCCGGGGAGCTGTTTTTT

v_gene: TRBV28
j_gene: TRBJ1-2
d_gene: TRBD1
abundance: NA
CDR3aa: CASSVTGGKGYTF
CDR3nt: TGTGCCAGCAGTGTCACAGGGGGCAAGGGCTACACCTTC

v_gene: TRBV19
j_gene: TRBJ2-7
d_gene: TRBD1
abundance: once
CDR3aa: CASSIVGLRGPSLNYEQYF
CDR3nt: TGTGCCAGTAGTATCGTGGGTCTCAGGGGGCCCTCCTTGAACTACGAGCAGTACTTC

v_gene: TRBV7-7
j_gene: TRBJ2-5
d_gene: TRBD1
abundance: NA
CDR3aa: CASSLRTGGLETQYF
CDR3nt: TGTGCTAGCAGCTTAAGGACAGGGGGCTTGGAGACCCAGTACTTC

v_gene: TRBV2
j_gene: TRBJ1-2
d_gene: NA
abundance: NA
CDR3aa: CASSGAGRRGYTF
CDR3nt: TGTGCCAGCAGTGGAGCAGGGAGACGTGGCTACACCTTC

v_gene: TRBV6-5
j_gene: TRBJ2-1
d_gene: TRBD2
abundance: NA
CDR3aa: CASSYSGRSYNEQFF
CDR3nt: TGTGCCAGCAGTTACAGCGGGAGGTCCTACAATGAGCAGTTCTTC

v_gene: TRBV19
j_gene: TRBJ1-5
d_gene: TRBD1
abundance: few
CDR3aa: CASSIQGGNQPQHF
CDR3nt: TGTGCCAGTAGTATACAGGGGGGCAATCAGCCCCAGCATTTT

v_gene: TRBV2
j_gene: TRBJ2-2
d_gene: TRBD1
abundance: few
CDR3aa: CASTTGTGELFF
CDR3nt: TGTGCCAGCACGACAGGGACCGGGGAGCTGTTTTTT

v_gene: TRBV28
j_gene: TRBJ1-2
d_gene: TRBD1
abundance: NA
CDR3aa: CASSHGTANYGYTF
CDR3nt: TGTGCCAGCAGCCATGGGACAGCCAACTATGGCTACACCTTC

v_gene: TRBV7-3
j_gene: TRBJ1-1
d_gene: TRBD1
abundance: once
CDR3aa: CASSPRTGERFEAFF
CDR3nt: TGTGCCAGCAGCCCCCGGACAGGGGAAAGGTTCGAAGCTTTCTTT

v_gene: TRBV2
j_gene: TRBJ1-3
d_gene: TRBD1
abundance: NA
CDR3aa: CASSPGTGNTIYF
CDR3nt: TGTGCCAGCAGTCCCGGGACAGGGAACACCATATATTTT

v_gene: TRBV27
j_gene: TRBJ2-2
d_gene: NA
abundance: few
CDR3aa: CASSAGSGTGELFF
CDR3nt: TGTGCCAGCAGTGCAGGAAGCGGCACCGGGGAGCTGTTTTTT

v_gene: TRBV4-1
j_gene: TRBJ2-7
d_gene: NA
abundance: NA
CDR3aa: CASSQEPSGAGEQYF
CDR3nt: TGCGCCAGCAGCCAAGAGCCTTCAGGGGCCGGGGAGCAGTACTTC

v_gene: TRBV9
j_gene: TRBJ2-2
d_gene: NA
abundance: NA
CDR3aa: CASKLGHSTGELFF
CDR3nt: TGTGCCAGCAAGCTAGGACACTCCACCGGGGAGCTGTTTTTT

v_gene: TRBV9
j_gene: TRBJ1-4
d_gene: NA
abundance: NA
CDR3aa: CASIGQKGEKLFF
CDR3nt: TGTGCCAGCATAGGGCAGAAGGGGGAAAAACTGTTTTTT

v_gene: TRBV10-3
j_gene: TRBJ2-7
d_gene: TRBD1
abundance: NA
CDR3aa: CANELRDSPYEQYF
CDR3nt: TGTGCCAACGAACTCCGGGACAGCCCCTACGAGCAGTACTTC

v_gene: TRBV14
j_gene: TRBJ1-4
d_gene: NA
abundance: NA
CDR3aa: CASSQEGHRKLFF
CDR3nt: TGTGCCAGCAGCCAAGAGGGACATAGGAAACTGTTTTTT

v_gene: TRBV29-1
j_gene: TRBJ2-1
d_gene: TRBD2
abundance: NA
CDR3aa: CSVERETVEQFF
CDR3nt: TGCAGCGTGGAGCGGGAGACGGTAGAGCAGTTCTTC

v_gene: TRBV11-2
j_gene: TRBJ1-1
d_gene: TRBD1
abundance: NA
CDR3aa: CASSFDRVNTEAFF
CDR3nt: TGTGCCAGCAGCTTTGACAGGGTAAACACTGAAGCTTTCTTT

v_gene: TRBV27
j_gene: TRBJ2-7
d_gene: TRBD1
abundance: NA
CDR3aa: CASSLSWTGSTYEQYF
CDR3nt: TGTGCCAGCAGTTTATCCTGGACAGGCTCAACCTACGAGCAGTACTTC

v_gene: TRBV12-5
j_gene: TRBJ2-1
d_gene: TRBD2
abundance: NA
CDR3aa: CASGLVTSGTYNEQFF
CDR3nt: TGTGCTAGTGGTTTGGTAACGAGCGGGACTTACAATGAGCAGTTCTTC

v_gene: TRBV5-4
j_gene: TRBJ1-1
d_gene: NA
abundance: NA
CDR3aa: CASSLEMGASEAFF
CDR3nt: TGTGCCAGCAGCTTGGAGATGGGGGCCTCTGAAGCTTTCTTT

v_gene: TRBV27
j_gene: TRBJ1-4
d_gene: NA
abundance: NA
CDR3aa: CASSLAVGGQNEKLFF
CDR3nt: TGTGCCAGCAGTTTAGCCGTCGGTGGGCAGAATGAAAAACTGTTTTTT

v_gene: TRBV10-3
j_gene: TRBJ2-7
d_gene: TRBD1
abundance: once
CDR3aa: CATRDRGTEQYF
CDR3nt: TGTGCCACAAGAGACAGGGGGACGGAGCAGTACTTC

v_gene: TRBV7-8
j_gene: TRBJ1-3
d_gene: NA
abundance: NA
CDR3aa: CASTSLGGTSGNTIYF
CDR3nt: TGTGCCAGCACCTCCCTGGGAGGGACTTCTGGAAACACCATATATTTT

v_gene: TRBV9
j_gene: TRBJ2-3
d_gene: NA
abundance: NA
CDR3aa: CASSAEKGHPSF
CDR3nt: TGTGCCAGCAGCGCCGAGAAGGGACACCCCTCTTTT

v_gene: TRBV7-9
j_gene: TRBJ1-3
d_gene: NA
abundance: few
CDR3aa: CASSVEQGSGNTIYF
CDR3nt: TGTGCCAGCAGCGTAGAGCAGGGATCTGGAAACACCATATATTTT

v_gene: TRBV18
j_gene: TRBJ2-5
d_gene: NA
abundance: NA
CDR3aa: CASSPRGDGETQYF
CDR3nt: TGTGCCAGCTCACCACGGGGAGACGGGGAGACCCAGTACTTC

v_gene: TRBV7-3
j_gene: TRBJ2-7
d_gene: NA
abundance: NA
CDR3aa: CASSPRLGGVDEQYF
CDR3nt: TGTGCCAGCAGCCCCCGACTCGGCGGGGTCGACGAGCAGTACTTC

v_gene: TRBV6-5
j_gene: TRBJ2-2
d_gene: NA
abundance: NA
CDR3aa: CASSYGRDTGELFF
CDR3nt: TGTGCCAGCAGTTACGGCAGGGACACCGGGGAGCTGTTTTTT

v_gene: TRBV4-3
j_gene: TRBJ2-7
d_gene: NA
abundance: NA
CDR3aa: CASSARTTGSSYEQYF
CDR3nt: TGCGCCAGCAGCGCCCGGACGACGGGGAGCTCCTACGAGCAGTACTTC